The 23 T cell receptor beta chains below were found in one sample sequenced in a study of T cell repertoires in cytomegalovirus infection. MiXCR, run by TCRdb on the reads, gives a single entry per CDR3 protein. The sample has around 300,000 distinct CDR3 sequences, more than 8% seen once. The sample comprised PBMCs. The receptors originated from a human donor in good health (CMV status not recorded). Some clones in this sample may be carry-over from other donors' samples.

This clonotype was observed a handful of times. This chain connects TRBV12-3 or TRBV12-4 to TRBJ1-1, with 7 bases fitting TRBD1. V shed 8 bases, J shed 0 bases, and the junction held 6 bases outside the gene matches. The CDR3 is 14 residues long. The CDR3 here is CASGLGTVNTEAFF. As DNA, the CDR3 is TGTGCCAGCGGCCTCGGGACAGTGAACACTGAAGCTTTCTTT.

This clonotype was seen ten or more times. The CDR3 DNA reads as TGTGCCAGCAGGCCGTCGGGGACAGGAGGGAACACCGGGGAGCTGTTTTTT. Protein product: CASRPSGTGGNTGELFF. The chain links TRBV6-1 to TRBJ2-2; TRBD1 agrees at 8 bases. The J segment lost 1 base and the V segment lost 6 bases, leaving 10 bases of the junction unmatched. Germline V gene sequence: CDR1 MNHNS, CDR2 SASEGT. The CDR3 length is 17 residues.

The table lists this clonotype with a count of one. V and J are TRBV4-1 and TRBJ1-5; D is undetermined. The germline V gene encodes CDR1 MGHRA and CDR2 YSYEKL. V lost 0 bases to trimming and J lost 7 bases, with 16 bases between them. The CDR3 extends over 16 amino acids. CDR3 region: CASSQDIAAGEQPQHF. Here the CDR3 DNA reads TGCGCCAGCAGCCAAGATATCGCGGCAGGAGAACAGCCCCAGCATTTT.

V and J are TRBV6-1 and TRBJ2-1, with D possibly called TRBD1 or TRBD2 (5 bases each). The CDR3 is made up of 14 amino acids. CDR1 is MNHNS and CDR2 is SASEGT in the germline V gene. The V end lost 8 bases, the J end lost 8 bases, and 19 bases lay between the germline ends. CDR3 amino acids: CASCQWGISDEQFF. CDR3 coding DNA: TGTGCCAGCTGTCAATGGGGCATTAGCGATGAGCAGTTCTTC.

This clonotype was seen a handful of times. The chain links TRBV20-1 to TRBJ2-7; D perhaps matches TRBD1 (7 bases). This CDR3 region has 13 residues. Trimming took off 0 bases at V and 4 bases at J, with 10 bases between the two ends. Germline V gene sequence: CDR1 DFQATT, CDR2 SNEGSKA (reference sequence). CDR3 sequence (DNA): TGCAGTGCTAGAGACCAGGGGGGTTACGAGCAGTACTTC. This encodes CSARDQGGYEQYF.

This clonotype showed up just a few times. The chain uses TRBV6-2 or TRBV6-3 and TRBJ2-3; tentatively, D is TRBD1 or TRBD2 (6 bases each). This CDR3 contains 12 residues. CDR1 and CDR2 (germline): MNHEY, SVGEGT. Trimming left V 8 bases short and J 6 bases short, with 12 bases between. CDR3 amino acids: CASGEGGDTQYF. The CDR3 DNA reads as TGTGCCAGCGGAGAGGGGGGCGATACGCAGTATTTT.

This clonotype was detected ten times or more. The chain recombines TRBV7-2 with TRBJ2-4; D possibly matches TRBD1 or TRBD2 (6 bases each). CDR1 and CDR2 (germline): SGHTA, FQGNSA. Trimming shortened V by 1 base and J by 5 bases, and 12 bases separated the two germline ends. This CDR3 spans 15 amino acids. CDR3 nucleotides: TGTGCCAGCAGCTTAGTAGGGGGGTTGGAAAACATTCAGTACTTC. It yields the protein CASSLVGGLENIQYF.

This clonotype was counted a few times. The chain recombines TRBV11-2 with TRBJ1-1, with TRBD1 matching over 8 bases. V gave up 2 bases and J gave up 7 bases; unmatched junction bases: 9. Per germline, CDR1 SGHAT and CDR2 FQNNGV. The CDR3 covers 15 residues. CDR3 in amino acids: CASSLTLTGALEAFF. DNA for the CDR3: TGTGCCAGCAGCTTAACTCTGACAGGGGCCCTTGAAGCTTTCTTT.

The chain employs TRBV7-9 and TRBJ1-1; D gene ambiguous. The CDR3 is made up of 15 amino acids. CDR1 SEHNR and CDR2 FQNEAQ come from the germline V gene (reference sequence). The V and J ends lost 5 bases and 2 bases respectively, with 15 bases between them. CDR3 nucleotide sequence: TGTGCCAGCAGCCTCACCACAGCCTTAAACACTGAAGCTTTCTTT. It yields the protein CASSLTTALNTEAFF.

This clonotype was picked up a small number of times. The genes are TRBV7-9 and TRBJ2-3, with 9 positions matching TRBD2. V dropped 1 base and J dropped 1; count of bases not matched to a gene: 12. Germline lookup yields CDR1 SEHNR and CDR2 FQNEAQ (reference sequence). The length of the CDR3 is 19 residues. CDR3 in amino acids: CASSLGVLAGTSRTDTQYF. The CDR3 bases are TGTGCCAGCAGCTTAGGGGTCCTAGCGGGGACATCGCGCACAGATACGCAGTATTTT.

The chain uses TRBV28 and TRBJ2-7, with 8 bases identical to TRBD2. Germline V gives CDR1 MDHEN, CDR2 SYDVKM. The ends lost 7 bases at V and 1 base at J; junction bases unmatched: 9. The CDR3 has 15 residues. The CDR3 reads CASTNSGGGSYEQYF. CDR3 nucleotides: TGTGCCAGCACCAATTCCGGGGGGGGTTCCTACGAGCAGTACTTC.

V gene TRBV14 combines with J gene TRBJ2-7; D is possibly TRBD1 or TRBD2 (5 bases each). Germline V gene lookup returns CDR1 SGHDN and CDR2 FVKESK. Between the trimmed V and J ends, which lost 4 bases and 0 bases, there was a span of 10 bases. This CDR3 has 14 residues. The CDR3 nucleotides read TGTGCCAGCAGCCCACGAGGGGTCTCCTACGAGCAGTACTTC. This sequence encodes CASSPRGVSYEQYF.

This clonotype was picked up a small number of times. The V call is TRBV7-2, the J call TRBJ1-5; no firm D call. The CDR3 contains 13 residues. Trimming left V 2 bases short and J 8 bases short, with 10 bases between. Per the germline V gene, CDR1 is SGHTA and CDR2 is FQGNSA. The CDR3 sequence is CASSLSGWEPQHF. The CDR3 DNA reads TGTGCCAGCAGCTTATCAGGCTGGGAGCCCCAGCATTTT.

This clonotype turned up a few times. This chain connects TRBV7-8 to TRBJ2-1; D is tentatively TRBD1 or TRBD2 (5 bases each). Germline V lookup: CDR1 SGHVS, CDR2 FQNEAQ. The CDR3 spans 12 residues. The V and J ends lost 5 bases and 8 bases respectively, with 10 bases between them. The CDR3 bases are TGTGCCAGCAGCCCTGGGGGTCATGAGCAGTTCTTC. Protein product: CASSPGGHEQFF.

This clonotype appeared many times. The V call is TRBV20-1, the J call TRBJ1-1; 7 bases are a match to TRBD1. The CDR3 is 12 amino acids. Germline assignment: CDR1 DFQATT and CDR2 SNEGSKA (reference sequence). V trimming: 6 bases; J trimming: 4 bases; junction bases outside the gene matches: 5. The CDR3 coding sequence is TGCAGTGCCGGACAGGCGAGCACTGAAGCTTTCTTT. The encoded protein is CSAGQASTEAFF.

This clonotype was seen at least ten times. The J gene is TRBJ2-5, the V gene TRBV7-2; D is uncertain. The CDR3 has 14 residues. Trimming pared 3 bases from V and 3 bases from J, leaving 11 bases between. Germline lookup yields CDR1 SGHTA and CDR2 FQGNSA. CDR3 coding DNA: TGTGCCAGCAGCTTTTATGGGCACGAAGAGACCCAGTACTTC. Amino acid sequence: CASSFYGHEETQYF.

This clonotype occurred many times. The V and J genes are TRBV10-3 and TRBJ2-7; tentatively, D is TRBD1 (6 bases). Trimming took off 6 bases at V and 3 bases at J, with 15 bases between the two ends. The germline gives CDR1 ENHRY, CDR2 SYGVKD. This CDR3 comprises 14 residues. Written as DNA, the CDR3 is TGTGCCATCAGAATGGACAGTACTCTCTACGAGCAGTACTTC. Translated, it gives CAIRMDSTLYEQYF.

This clonotype was seen a few times. The chain has TRBV29-1 and TRBJ2-7; 13 bases line up with TRBD2. Trimming at V came to 5 bases and at J to 2 bases, leaving 6 bases not matched to a gene. In germline, CDR1 is SQVTM, CDR2 ANQGSEA. The CDR3 extends over 15 amino acids. The CDR3 here is CSVTTGTSGTYEQYF. The CDR3 nucleotides read TGCAGCGTTACTACAGGGACTAGCGGGACCTACGAGCAGTACTTC.

The chain combines TRBV12-3 or TRBV12-4 with TRBJ2-5; a possible D gene is TRBD1 (6 bases). The CDR3 length is 14 residues. Trimming removed 3 bases at V and 2 bases at J, with 10 bases between. The CDR3: CASSFGRGQETQYF. The CDR3 nucleotides read TGTGCCAGCAGTTTTGGCAGGGGTCAAGAGACCCAGTACTTC.

This clonotype was detected ten times or more. The chain employs TRBV7-2 and TRBJ2-7; tentatively, D is TRBD1 (6 bases). This CDR3 has 17 amino acids. CDR1 is SGHTA, CDR2 FQGNSA, per germline. Trimming removed 4 bases at V and 5 bases at J, with 24 bases between. Here the CDR3 reads CASSSSRAGAPLDEQYF. The DNA for the CDR3 is TGTGCCAGCAGCTCCTCGAGGGCAGGGGCCCCCTTGGACGAGCAGTACTTC.

V is TRBV28 and J is TRBJ2-7; the match to TRBD2 covers 7 bases. Trimming removed 9 bases from V and 1 base from J; junction bases left unmatched: 12. Germline V lookup: CDR1 MDHEN, CDR2 SYDVKM. The CDR3 is 15 amino acids. The CDR3 DNA reads TGTGCCAGTTATAGCGGGTTCGGGGCATCCTACGAGCAGTACTTC. Protein product: CASYSGFGASYEQYF.

This chain connects TRBV6-6 to TRBJ1-6; 8 nucleotides match TRBD1. CDR1 is MNHNY and CDR2 is SVGAGI in the germline V gene (reference sequence). This CDR3 comprises 15 residues. The trim removed 5 bases at V and 7 bases at J, leaving 7 bases unmatched. The CDR3 region is CASSTDRGMNSPLHF. CDR3 coding DNA: TGTGCCAGCAGTACCGACAGGGGTATGAATTCACCCCTCCACTTT.

This chain links TRBV5-6 with TRBJ2-1; D gene uncertain. Trimming removed 1 base at V and 1 base at J, with 9 bases between. Germline CDR1 and CDR2: SGHDT and YYEEEE. The CDR3 runs to 15 residues. CDR3 region: CASSLSKKSYNEQFF. The CDR3, as DNA: TGTGCCAGCAGCTTGTCGAAGAAATCCTACAATGAGCAGTTCTTC.